The 29 T cell receptor beta chains listed next were all sequenced from one sample in a study of human T cells and chemical hapten exposure. One entry per CDR3 protein results from TCRdb running MiXCR on the RACE reads. The sample yields approximately 74,000 distinct CDR3 sequences, around a third seen once. The time point here: patch test 1, 2 weeks after DPC sensitization. Treatment of the sample: therapeutic diphenylcyclopropenone sensitization with weekly scalp DPC. This specimen consisted of whole blood, obtained in connection with sensitization to the hapten diphenylcyclopropenone (DPC). All receptors come from a middle-aged man with alopecia areata. Some clones in this sample may be carry-over from other donors' samples.

The chain links TRBV19 to TRBJ2-1; perhaps D is TRBD1 or TRBD2 (5 bases each). Germline CDR1 and CDR2: LNHDA and SQIVND (reference sequence). V was pared by 3 bases and J by 12 bases, with 12 bases between. CDR3 length: 12 residues. The CDR3 spells CASSIPGQVQFF. DNA for the CDR3: TGTGCCAGTAGTATCCCGGGGCAGGTGCAGTTCTTC. Full variable domain (missing parts from reference TRBV19 and TRBJ2-1): DGGITQSPKYLFRKEGQNVTLSCEQNLNHDAMYWYRQDPGQGLRLIYYSQIVNDFQKGDIAEGYSVSREKKESFPLTVTSAQKNPTAFYLCASSIPGQVQFFGPGTRLTVL.

This clonotype was seen only a few times. The chain links TRBV28 to TRBJ2-5; no clear D. The germline CDR1 and CDR2 sequences are MDHEN and SYDVKM. The V end was cut by 2 bases, the J end by 3 bases, with 7 bases between. The CDR3 length is 13 residues. The CDR3 region is CASSLRLKETQYF. As DNA, the CDR3 is TGTGCCAGCAGTTTAAGGTTAAAAGAGACCCAGTACTTC.

This chain links TRBV6-6 with TRBJ2-1; 7 nucleotides align to TRBD1. CDR1 is MNHNY, CDR2 SVGAGI, per germline (reference sequence). This CDR3 has 13 amino acids. Trimming cost V 6 bases and J 2 bases; bases outside gene matches: 1. CDR3 nucleotide sequence: TGTGCCAGCAGGGACAGGACCTACAATGAGCAGTTCTTC. It yields the protein CASRDRTYNEQFF.

This clonotype was detected only a few times. The chain joins TRBV7-2 to TRBJ2-1, with D maybe TRBD1 (7 bases). Trimming took off 4 bases at V and 8 bases at J, with 15 bases between the two ends. Germline CDR1 and CDR2: SGHTA and FQGNSA. There are 14 residues in the CDR3. The chain's CDR3 is CASSSFQGGDEQFF. DNA of the CDR3: TGTGCCAGCAGCTCATTTCAGGGGGGCGATGAGCAGTTCTTC. Drawing the rest from reference TRBV7-2 and TRBJ2-1, the complete variable domain is GAGVSQSPSNKVTEKGKDVELRCDPISGHTALYWYRQSLGQGLEFLIYFQGNSAPDKSGLPSDRFSAERTGGSVSTLTIQRTQQEDSAVYLCASSSFQGGDEQFFGPGTRLTVL.

CDR3 DNA: TGTGCCTGGATGGTGGCATCCAACACTGAAGCTTTCTTT. Translating gives CAWMVASNTEAFF. J is TRBJ1-1 and V is TRBV30; no definite D call. The germline V gene has CDR1 GTSNPN and CDR2 SVGIG (reference sequence). The CDR3 has 13 residues. Trimming stripped 4 bases from V and 2 bases from J, with 11 bases between.

The rearrangement links TRBV6-6 to TRBJ2-1; TRBD2 matches 12 bases. With 5 bases clipped from V and 5 bases from J, the junction kept 13 bases outside the gene matches. This CDR3 contains 18 residues. The germline gives CDR1 MNHNY, CDR2 SVGAGI (reference sequence). The CDR3 coding sequence is TGTGCCAGCAGTAATCTAGCGGGAGGGGGGATTATCCACAATGAGCAGTTCTTC. It codes for CASSNLAGGGIIHNEQFF.

This clonotype has just a few counts. This chain joins TRBV20-1 and TRBJ1-5; D call uncertain. The CDR3 is 13 residues long. V shed 4 bases and J shed 0 bases, with 7 bases lying between them. The germline CDR1 and CDR2 sequences are DFQATT and SNEGSKA (reference sequence). CDR3: CSATTASNQPQHF. In DNA, the CDR3 is TGCAGTGCTACCACAGCTAGCAATCAGCCCCAGCATTTT.

The rearrangement uses TRBV4-3 and TRBJ2-3; no firm D call. V was cut by 1 base and J by 1 base, with 9 bases left in between. Germline-derived CDR1 and CDR2 are LGHNA and YSLEER. The CDR3 consists of 15 residues. The CDR3 region has the DNA TGCGCCAGCAGCCAAGTAGGCCAGGGCACAGATACGCAGTATTTT. This sequence encodes CASSQVGQGTDTQYF.

This clonotype was seen ten or more times. The rearrangement joins TRBV16 to TRBJ1-2; possibly TRBD1 for D (6 bases). The CDR3 is 16 amino acids. Germline V lookup: CDR1 KGHSY, CDR2 FQNENV. V shed 1 base and J shed 0 bases, with 12 bases lying between them. As DNA, the CDR3 is TGTGCCAGCAGCCAATTCCAGGGGCCTTCTAACTATGGCTACACCTTC. Protein: CASSQFQGPSNYGYTF.

This clonotype was seen just once. An end of the junction does not agree with germline; a read error may underlie this. J is TRBJ2-7 and V is TRBV20-1; D possibly corresponds to TRBD2 (6 bases). The length of the CDR3 is 11 residues. Germline V gene sequence: CDR1 DFQATT, CDR2 SNEGSKA (reference sequence). CDR3 bases: TGCAGTGCTAGAGGTCCGGGACTGACTTCCTTC. Residues: CSARGPGLTSF.

At least ten counts were recorded for this clonotype. The chain carries TRBV4-1 and TRBJ2-7; D may be TRBD1 or TRBD2 (5 bases each). This CDR3 has 13 amino acids. The V end lost 1 base, the J end lost 7 bases, and 11 bases lay between the germline ends. Germline lookup yields CDR1 MGHRA and CDR2 YSYEKL. The CDR3 DNA is TGCGCCAGCAGCCAAGGAGGGACGGGGGAGCAGTACTTC. It is translated as CASSQGGTGEQYF.

This clonotype was counted only a few times. V gene TRBV7-6 combines with J gene TRBJ2-7; perhaps D is TRBD1 or TRBD2 (5 bases each). From germline, CDR1 is SGHVS and CDR2 FNYEAQ. V was cut by 5 bases and J by 5 bases, with 19 bases left in between. This CDR3 has 15 amino acids. CDR3 nucleotide sequence: TGTGCCAGCAGCCTAGGGGTGGGGGAGCTCAACGAGCAGTACTTC. It yields the protein CASSLGVGELNEQYF.

The V and J genes are TRBV3-1 and TRBJ2-2; D remains ambiguous. Trimming shortened V by 2 bases and J by 7 bases, and 5 bases separated the two germline ends. Germline V lookup: CDR1 LGHDT, CDR2 YNNKEL (reference sequence). The CDR3 consists of 12 residues. CDR3 in amino acids: CASSQRIGELFF. The CDR3 DNA reads as TGTGCCAGCAGCCAACGAATCGGGGAGCTGTTTTTT.

This chain links TRBV7-2 with TRBJ2-1; maybe TRBD2 (6 bases). Germline CDR1 and CDR2: SGHTA and FQGNSA. The CDR3 totals 16 residues. V gave up 0 bases and J gave up 2 bases, with 11 bases separating them. The CDR3 coding sequence is TGTGCCAGCAGCTTAGCGGGCGGGATCCCCTACAATGAGCAGTTCTTC. Translation: CASSLAGGIPYNEQFF.

The V call is TRBV28, the J call TRBJ2-3, with a weak D call TRBD1 (6 bases). The CDR3 covers 18 residues. Per the germline V gene, CDR1 is MDHEN and CDR2 is SYDVKM. V lost 4 bases, J lost 4 bases, and 24 bases lay in between. CDR3 nucleotides: TGTGCCAGCAGTTCTGCGACAGGAGGAAGCGTCGGGGCAGATACGCAGTATTTT. It codes for CASSSATGGSVGADTQYF.

In this sample, this clonotype turned up a few times. This chain links TRBV14 with TRBJ2-3; possibly TRBD2 for D (6 bases). Germline CDR1 is SGHDN and CDR2 is FVKESK. CDR3 length: 15 amino acids. The germline V and J ends were trimmed by 4 bases and 1 base, with 12 bases remaining between them. Here the CDR3 reads CASSRTGTRTDTQYF. In nucleotides, the CDR3 is TGTGCCAGCAGCCGAACGGGGACTCGCACAGATACGCAGTATTTT. Using reference TRBV14 and TRBJ2-3 for the parts outside the CDR3, the full variable domain is EAGVTQFPSHSVIEKGQTVTLRCDPISGHDNLYWYRRVMGKEIKFLLHFVKESKQDESGMPNNRFLAERTGGTYSTLKVQPAELEDSGVYFCASSRTGTRTDTQYFGPGTRLTVL.

This clonotype was seen a few times. The chain couples TRBV6-2 or TRBV6-3 to TRBJ2-2; D not resolved. This CDR3 spans 18 amino acids. Germline V CDR1 and CDR2: MNHEY, SVGEGT. Trimming took 5 bases from V and 2 from J, leaving 21 bases between them. CDR3 sequence reads: CASSTRLQHPLNTGELFF. The CDR3 DNA reads as TGTGCCAGCAGTACCCGATTGCAGCACCCTCTAAACACCGGGGAGCTGTTTTTT.

This clonotype was picked up a small number of times. The gene calls are TRBV19 and TRBJ2-1; TRBD1 aligns across 7 bases. The germline V gene has CDR1 LNHDA and CDR2 SQIVND (reference sequence). Trimming took 1 base from V and 7 from J; bases not matched to a gene: 4. This CDR3 spans 14 amino acids. CDR3 sequence: CASSIGGRGNEQFF. Written as DNA, the CDR3 is TGTGCCAGTAGTATAGGCGGCAGGGGGAATGAGCAGTTCTTC.

The genes are TRBV5-1 and TRBJ2-3; TRBD2 agrees at 15 bases. Germline V lookup: CDR1 SGHRS, CDR2 YFSETQ. The trim removed 2 bases at V and 0 bases at J, leaving 10 bases unmatched. The CDR3 is 20 amino acids. DNA for the CDR3: TGCGCCAGCAGCTTTCGAAGGACTAGCGGGAGGGCCCTAAGCACAGATACGCAGTATTTT. Its protein is CASSFRRTSGRALSTDTQYF.

This clonotype was counted a few times. V is TRBV20-1 and J is TRBJ2-5, with TRBD2 as a possible D gene (6 bases). The germline V and J ends were trimmed by 2 bases and 2 bases, with 15 bases remaining between them. The germline gives CDR1 DFQATT, CDR2 SNEGSKA (reference sequence). There are 15 residues in the CDR3. The CDR3 coding sequence is TGCAGTGCTAGACAGGGCGGGACGGCTCAAGAGACCCAGTACTTC. It specifies CSARQGGTAQETQYF.

Concerning this clonotype: Sequence at one end of the junction differs from germline and may be a read error. The rearrangement joins TRBV5-8 to TRBJ2-1, with D maybe TRBD2 (5 bases). From germline, CDR1 is SGHTS and CDR2 YDEGEE. This CDR3 is built from 14 residues. DNA of the CDR3: TGTGCCACCAGCAGCTGGACTGGAAACAATGAGCAGTTCTTC. Amino acids: CATSSWTGNNEQFF.

The V gene is TRBV7-8, the J gene TRBJ1-1; D unclear. The V gene's germline CDR1 is SGHVS and CDR2 FQNEAQ. Trimming removed 5 bases from V and 1 base from J, with 11 bases in between. This CDR3 contains 14 residues. As DNA, the CDR3 is TGTGCCAGCAGCCCGCCCCAGAGGAACACTGAAGCTTTCTTT. As protein: CASSPPQRNTEAFF.

This chain joins TRBV27 and TRBJ1-6; TRBD1 agrees at 8 bases. V dropped 6 bases and J dropped 10; count of bases not matched to a gene: 2. CDR1 is MNHEY and CDR2 is SMNVEV in the germline V gene (reference sequence). The CDR3 is made up of 12 amino acids. This CDR3 reads CASRDRESPLHF. The CDR3 nucleotides read TGTGCCAGCAGGGACAGGGAGTCACCCCTCCACTTT.

A few counts support this clonotype. This sequence joins TRBV28 and TRBJ2-2, with 7 bases identical to TRBD2. J lost 1 base, V lost 4 bases, and 3 bases had no gene match. The germline CDR1 and CDR2 sequences are MDHEN and SYDVKM. The CDR3 spans 15 residues. CDR3 coding DNA: TGTGCCAGCAGTTCCGAGCGGGAGAACACCGGGGAGCTGTTTTTT. Amino acid sequence: CASSSERENTGELFF.

This clonotype was picked up a small number of times. The gene calls are TRBV10-3 and TRBJ1-5, with a possible D match to TRBD1 (5 bases). The CDR3 spans 14 residues. Trimming stripped 4 bases from V and 5 bases from J, with 12 bases between. Looked up from germline, CDR1 is ENHRY and CDR2 is SYGVKD. The CDR3 loop reads CAISGRVEDQPQHF. In DNA form, the CDR3 reads TGTGCCATCAGTGGCAGGGTAGAAGATCAGCCCCAGCATTTT.

The chain has TRBV5-1 and TRBJ1-1; no reliable D call. Looked up from germline, CDR1 is SGHRS and CDR2 is YFSETQ. This CDR3 comprises 14 residues. V lost 1 base to trimming and J lost 3 bases, with 10 bases between them. CDR3 protein: CASSLLNGDTEAFF. The CDR3 DNA is TGCGCCAGCAGCTTGTTGAATGGGGACACTGAAGCTTTCTTT.

This clonotype showed up just a few times. The chain links TRBV18 to TRBJ1-1; 8 bases are a match to TRBD1. Germline lookup yields CDR1 KGHSH and CDR2 LQKENI. The CDR3 runs to 16 residues. Unmatched junction bases numbered 5, after V lost 1 base and J lost 1 base. In nucleotides, the CDR3 is TGTGCCAGCTCACCACTGAGACAGGGGACGAACACTGAAGCTTTCTTT. Translating it yields CASSPLRQGTNTEAFF.

In regard to this clonotype: At one boundary the junction diverges from the germline segment, which might be a read error. The chain has TRBV6-5 and TRBJ2-4; a possible D gene is TRBD2 (5 bases). The CDR3 sequence is 12 residues long. The germline V gene has CDR1 MNHEY and CDR2 SVGAGI. The CDR3 protein is CVSSPGRHIQYF. CDR3 DNA sequence: TGTGTCAGCAGCCCGGGGAGACACATTCAGTACTTC.

V is TRBV7-3 and J is TRBJ2-1, with 8 positions matching TRBD1. V gave up 2 bases and J gave up 7 bases; unmatched junction bases: 7. There are 15 residues in the CDR3. Germline V gene sequence: CDR1 SGHTA, CDR2 FQGTGA. CDR3 DNA: TGTGCCAGCAGCTTACTTCTTACAGGGGGGAATGAGCAGTTCTTC. It encodes CASSLLLTGGNEQFF. The variable domain in full, completed from reference TRBV7-3 and TRBJ2-1, reads GAGVSQTPSNKVTEKGKYVELRCDPISGHTALYWYRQSLGQGPEFLIYFQGTGAADDSGLPNDRFFAVRPEGSVSTLKIQRTERGDSAVYLCASSLLLTGGNEQFFGPGTRLTVL.